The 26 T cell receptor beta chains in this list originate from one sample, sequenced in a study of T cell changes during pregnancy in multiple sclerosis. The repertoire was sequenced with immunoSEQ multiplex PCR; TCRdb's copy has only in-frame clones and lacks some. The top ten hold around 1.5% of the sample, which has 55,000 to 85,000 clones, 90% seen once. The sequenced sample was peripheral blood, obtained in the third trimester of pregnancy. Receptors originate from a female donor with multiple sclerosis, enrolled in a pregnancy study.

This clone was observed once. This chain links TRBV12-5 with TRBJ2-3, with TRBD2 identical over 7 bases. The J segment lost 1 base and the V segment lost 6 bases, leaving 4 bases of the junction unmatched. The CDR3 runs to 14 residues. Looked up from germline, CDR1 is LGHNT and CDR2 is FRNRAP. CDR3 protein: CASGSGARTDTQYF. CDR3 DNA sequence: TGTGCTAGTGGCAGCGGGGCTCGCACAGATACGCAGTATTTT.

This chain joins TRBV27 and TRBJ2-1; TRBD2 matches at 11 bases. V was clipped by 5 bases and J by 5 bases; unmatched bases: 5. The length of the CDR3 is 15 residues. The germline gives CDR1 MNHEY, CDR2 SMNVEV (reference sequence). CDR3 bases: TGTGCCAGCAGTCCCGGGACTAGCGGAGACAATGAGCAGTTCTTC. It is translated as CASSPGTSGDNEQFF.

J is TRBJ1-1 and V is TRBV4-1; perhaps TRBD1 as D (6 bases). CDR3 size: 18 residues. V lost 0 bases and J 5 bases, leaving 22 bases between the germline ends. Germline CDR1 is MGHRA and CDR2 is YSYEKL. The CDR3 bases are TGCGCCAGCAGCCAAGATTCCCCCCGGACAGTAGGGAGAACTGAAGCTTTCTTT. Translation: CASSQDSPRTVGRTEAFF.

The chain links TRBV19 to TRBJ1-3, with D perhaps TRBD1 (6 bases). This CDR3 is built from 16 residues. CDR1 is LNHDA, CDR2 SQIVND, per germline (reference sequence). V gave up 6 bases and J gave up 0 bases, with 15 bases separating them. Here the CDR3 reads CASRPRTANSGNTIYF. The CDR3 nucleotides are TGTGCCAGTAGACCCAGGACAGCGAACTCTGGAAACACCATATATTTT.

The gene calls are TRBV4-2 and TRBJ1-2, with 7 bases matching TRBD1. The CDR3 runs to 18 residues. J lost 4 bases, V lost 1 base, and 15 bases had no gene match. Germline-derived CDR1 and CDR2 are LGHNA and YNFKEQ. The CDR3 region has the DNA TGTGCCAGCAGCCAAGCTCTTGCCGGGACAGACATCCCCTATGGCTACACCTTC. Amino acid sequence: CASSQALAGTDIPYGYTF.

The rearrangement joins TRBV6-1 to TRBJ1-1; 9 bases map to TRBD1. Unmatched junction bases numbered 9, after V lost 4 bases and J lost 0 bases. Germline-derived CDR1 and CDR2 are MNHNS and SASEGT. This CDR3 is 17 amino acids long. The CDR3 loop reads CASSVPAGQGLNTEAFF. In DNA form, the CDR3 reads TGTGCCAGCAGTGTTCCAGCGGGACAGGGCTTGAACACTGAAGCTTTCTTT.

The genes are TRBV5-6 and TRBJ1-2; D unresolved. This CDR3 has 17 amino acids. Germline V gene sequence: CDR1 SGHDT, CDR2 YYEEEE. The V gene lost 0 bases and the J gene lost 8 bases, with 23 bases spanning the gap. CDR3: CASSLAPLRGPVMGYTF. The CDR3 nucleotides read TGTGCCAGCAGCTTGGCCCCGCTTCGGGGTCCGGTCATGGGCTACACCTTC.

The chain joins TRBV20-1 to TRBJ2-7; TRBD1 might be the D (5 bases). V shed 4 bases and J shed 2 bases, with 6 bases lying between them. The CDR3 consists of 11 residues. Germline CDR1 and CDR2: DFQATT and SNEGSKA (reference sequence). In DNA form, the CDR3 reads TGCAGTGCTAAACAGGCCTACGAGCAGTACTTC. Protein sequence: CSAKQAYEQYF.

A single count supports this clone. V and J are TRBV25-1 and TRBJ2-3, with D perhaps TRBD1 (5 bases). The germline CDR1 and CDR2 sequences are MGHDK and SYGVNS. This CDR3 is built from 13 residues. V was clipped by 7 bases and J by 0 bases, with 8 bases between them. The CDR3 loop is CASTTVSTDTQYF. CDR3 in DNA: TGTGCCAGCACGACAGTCAGCACAGATACGCAGTATTTT.

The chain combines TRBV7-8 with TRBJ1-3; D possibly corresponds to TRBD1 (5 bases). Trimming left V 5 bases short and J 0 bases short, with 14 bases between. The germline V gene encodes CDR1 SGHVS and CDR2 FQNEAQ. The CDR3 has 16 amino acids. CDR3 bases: TGTGCCAGCAGCACCCGACAGAGGAGCTCTGGAAACACCATATATTTT. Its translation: CASSTRQRSSGNTIYF.

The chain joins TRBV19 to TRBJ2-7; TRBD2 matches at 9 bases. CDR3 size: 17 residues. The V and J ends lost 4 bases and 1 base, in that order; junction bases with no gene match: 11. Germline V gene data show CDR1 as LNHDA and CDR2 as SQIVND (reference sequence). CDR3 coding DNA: TGTGCCAGTAGTACAAACAAATGGGCGGGAGGGTCCTACGAGCAGTACTTC. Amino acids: CASSTNKWAGGSYEQYF.

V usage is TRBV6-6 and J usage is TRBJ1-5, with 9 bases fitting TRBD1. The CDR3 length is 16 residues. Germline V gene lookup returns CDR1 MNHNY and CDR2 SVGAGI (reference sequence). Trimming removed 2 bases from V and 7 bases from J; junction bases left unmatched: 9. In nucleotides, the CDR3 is TGTGCCAGCAGTTACGACACAGGGGGCAAGGGACAGCCCCAGCATTTT. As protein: CASSYDTGGKGQPQHF.

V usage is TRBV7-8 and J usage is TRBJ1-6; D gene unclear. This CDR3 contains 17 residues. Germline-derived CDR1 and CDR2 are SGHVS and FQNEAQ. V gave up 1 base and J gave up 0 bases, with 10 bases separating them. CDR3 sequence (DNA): TGTGCCAGCAGCTTAGGTTCAGGCAGCTCCTATAATTCACCCCTCCACTTT. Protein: CASSLGSGSSYNSPLHF.

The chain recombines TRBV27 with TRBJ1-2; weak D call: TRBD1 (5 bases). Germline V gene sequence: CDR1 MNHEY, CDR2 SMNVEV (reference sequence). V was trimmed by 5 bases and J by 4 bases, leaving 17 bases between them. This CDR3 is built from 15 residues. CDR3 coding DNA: TGTGCCAGCAGTCTCCGGGGGGGAGGGCTCTATGGCTACACCTTC. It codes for CASSLRGGGLYGYTF.

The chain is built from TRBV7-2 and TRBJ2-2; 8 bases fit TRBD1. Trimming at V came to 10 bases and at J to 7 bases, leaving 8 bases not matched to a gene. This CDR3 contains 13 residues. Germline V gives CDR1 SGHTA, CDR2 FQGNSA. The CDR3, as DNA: TGTGCCACTTCCAGGGGGCGGAGCGGGGAGCTGTTTTTT. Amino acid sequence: CATSRGRSGELFF.

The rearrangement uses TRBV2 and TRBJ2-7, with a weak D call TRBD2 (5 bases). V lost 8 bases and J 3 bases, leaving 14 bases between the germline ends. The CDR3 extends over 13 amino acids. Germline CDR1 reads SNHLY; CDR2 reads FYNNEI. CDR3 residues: CASGLGEDYEQYF. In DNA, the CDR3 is TGTGCCAGCGGACTGGGTGAGGACTACGAGCAGTACTTC.

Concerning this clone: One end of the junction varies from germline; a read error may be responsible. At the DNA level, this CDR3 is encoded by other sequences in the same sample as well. CDR3 sequence reads: CASSFQGVNEQYF. CDR3 bases: TGTGCTAGCAGCTTTCAGGGGGTGAACGAGCAGTACTTC. This sequence joins TRBV11-2 and TRBJ2-7, with TRBD1 identical over 7 bases. This CDR3 is 13 amino acids long. CDR1 SGHAT and CDR2 FQNNGV come from the germline V gene.

CDR3: CASSPPAGWGNTIYF. The CDR3 DNA follows: TGTGCCAGCTCACCACCGGCAGGATGGGGAAACACCATATATTTT. The V and J genes are TRBV18 and TRBJ1-3; no reliable D call. This CDR3 contains 15 residues. Germline-derived CDR1 and CDR2 are KGHSH and LQKENI. V was cut by 0 bases and J by 4 bases, with 10 bases left in between.

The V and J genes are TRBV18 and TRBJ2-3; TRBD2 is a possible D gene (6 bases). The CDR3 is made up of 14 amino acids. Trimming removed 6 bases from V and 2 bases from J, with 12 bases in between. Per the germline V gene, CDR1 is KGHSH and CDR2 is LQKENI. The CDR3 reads CASSLDYSTDTQYF. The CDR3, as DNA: TGTGCCAGCTCCCTGGACTACTCCACAGATACGCAGTATTTT.

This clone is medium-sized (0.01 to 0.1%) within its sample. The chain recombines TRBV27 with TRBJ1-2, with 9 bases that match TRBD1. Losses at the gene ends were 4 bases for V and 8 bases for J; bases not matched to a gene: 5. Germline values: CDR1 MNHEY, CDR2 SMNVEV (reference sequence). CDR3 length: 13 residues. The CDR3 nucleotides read TGTGCCAGCAGTTCCGGGACAGGGTTCGGCTACACCTTC. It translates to CASSSGTGFGYTF.

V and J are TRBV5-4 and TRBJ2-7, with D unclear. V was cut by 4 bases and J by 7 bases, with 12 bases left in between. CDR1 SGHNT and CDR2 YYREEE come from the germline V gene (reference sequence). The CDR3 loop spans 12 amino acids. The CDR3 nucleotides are TGTGCCAGCAGCCAGGAAGGAAGTGAGCAGTACTTC. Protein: CASSQEGSEQYF.

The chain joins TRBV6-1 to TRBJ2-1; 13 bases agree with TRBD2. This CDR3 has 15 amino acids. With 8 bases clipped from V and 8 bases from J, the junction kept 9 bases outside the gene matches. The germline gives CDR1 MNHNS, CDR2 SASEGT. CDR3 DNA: TGTGCCAGCCCGGGAACTAGCGGGGGGGCCTATGAGCAGTTCTTC. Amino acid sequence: CASPGTSGGAYEQFF.

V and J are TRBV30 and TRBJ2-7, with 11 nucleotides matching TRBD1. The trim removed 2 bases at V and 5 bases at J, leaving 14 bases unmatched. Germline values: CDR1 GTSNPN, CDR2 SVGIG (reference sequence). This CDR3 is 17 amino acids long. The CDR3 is CAWSPSIRDRGINEQYF. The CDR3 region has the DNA TGTGCCTGGAGTCCATCCATCCGGGACAGGGGGATCAACGAGCAGTACTTC.

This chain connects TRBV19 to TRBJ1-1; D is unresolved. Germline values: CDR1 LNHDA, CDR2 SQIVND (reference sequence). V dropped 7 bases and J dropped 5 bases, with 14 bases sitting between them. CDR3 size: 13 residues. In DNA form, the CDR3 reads TGTGCCAGTAATGACGGGATGTATACTGAAGCTTTCTTT. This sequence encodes CASNDGMYTEAFF. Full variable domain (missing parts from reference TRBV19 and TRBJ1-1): DGGITQSPKYLFRKEGQNVTLSCEQNLNHDAMYWYRQDPGQGLRLIYYSQIVNDFQKGDIAEGYSVSREKKESFPLTVTSAQKNPTAFYLCASNDGMYTEAFFGQGTRLTVV.

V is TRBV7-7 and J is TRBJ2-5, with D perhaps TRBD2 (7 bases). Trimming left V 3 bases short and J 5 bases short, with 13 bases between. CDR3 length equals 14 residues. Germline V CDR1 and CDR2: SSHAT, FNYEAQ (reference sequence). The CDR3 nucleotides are TGTGCCAGCAGCTTGGCAGGGAGGGGGGAGACCCAGTACTTC. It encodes CASSLAGRGETQYF.

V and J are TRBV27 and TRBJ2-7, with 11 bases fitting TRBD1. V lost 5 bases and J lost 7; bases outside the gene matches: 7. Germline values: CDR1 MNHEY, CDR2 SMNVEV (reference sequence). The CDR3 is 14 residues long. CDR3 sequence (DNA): TGTGCCAGCAGTATCGGAGGGACAGGGGGAGAGCAGTACTTC. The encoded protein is CASSIGGTGGEQYF.